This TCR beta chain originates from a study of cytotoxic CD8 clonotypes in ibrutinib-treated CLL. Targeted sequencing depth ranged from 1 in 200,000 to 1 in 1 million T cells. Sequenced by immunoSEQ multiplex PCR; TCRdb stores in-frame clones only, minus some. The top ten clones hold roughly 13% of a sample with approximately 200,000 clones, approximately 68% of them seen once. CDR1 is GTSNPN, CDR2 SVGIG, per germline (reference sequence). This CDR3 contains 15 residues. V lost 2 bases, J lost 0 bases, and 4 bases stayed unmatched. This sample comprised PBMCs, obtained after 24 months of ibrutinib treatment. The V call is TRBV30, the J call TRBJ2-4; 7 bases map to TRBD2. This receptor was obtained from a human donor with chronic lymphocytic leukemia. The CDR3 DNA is TGTGCCTGGAGTACGGGGGGACTAGCCAAAAACATTCAGTACTTC. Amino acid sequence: CAWSTGGLAKNIQYF.